The sequence of this TCR beta chain was determined in a study of shared clonotypes between healthy human individuals. For the study at large: Samples came from two female and a few male donors aged 18 to 49.

With regard to this clone: One end of the junction varies from germline; a read error may be responsible.

In germline, CDR1 is SGHTA, CDR2 FQGNSA. This CDR3 is built from 15 residues. Assay used: immunoSEQ multiplex PCR; TCRdb lists only in-frame clones, some missing. The sample has about 2,500,000 clones; around 94% are singletons. What was sequenced was naive CD4+ T cells sorted from blood. Subset reported: CD45RA+ positively selected. The origin of this receptor is a man younger than 30 in good health. The V gene is TRBV7-2, the J gene TRBJ2-5, with D possibly TRBD2 on 6 matching bases. CDR3 region: CASSQESRRGETQYF. The CDR3 nucleotides are TGCGCCAGCAGCCAAGAATCCCGTCGGGGGGAGACCCAGTACTTC.